These 18 T cell receptor beta chains were sequenced from one sample in a study of cytomegalovirus exposure and HLA in healthy donors. The primer mix had 60 Vbeta and 13 Jbeta primers. Only in-frame clones appear in the TCRdb table, and some are missing; sequencing was by immunoSEQ multiplex PCR. The table shows 95,000 to 150,000 clones, with approximately 75% occurring only once. The sample consisted of PBMCs. The receptors stem from a man younger than 45 in good health and CMV-seronegative.

V usage is TRBV27 and J usage is TRBJ1-2, with a weak D call TRBD1 (5 bases). CDR1 MNHEY and CDR2 SMNVEV come from the germline V gene (reference sequence). The CDR3 consists of 17 residues. V was shortened by 3 bases and J by 8 bases, with 25 bases between the two germline ends. The chain's CDR3 is CASSFQGISATHSGYTF. The CDR3 nucleotides are TGTGCCAGCAGTTTCCAGGGAATCTCAGCCACTCATAGCGGCTACACCTTC.

This clone has more than one count but fewer than ten. The chain recombines TRBV27 with TRBJ1-6; D is uncertain. Germline CDR1 reads MNHEY; CDR2 reads SMNVEV (reference sequence). The CDR3 covers 13 residues. Trimming cost V 8 bases and J 5 bases, with 10 bases left between them. CDR3 sequence reads: CASGRTDNSPLHF. CDR3 DNA sequence: TGTGCCAGCGGGAGGACTGATAATTCACCCCTCCACTTT.

The rearrangement uses TRBV28 and TRBJ1-2, with 7 nucleotides matching TRBD1. CDR1 is MDHEN and CDR2 is SYDVKM in the germline V gene. CDR3 size: 14 residues. V was clipped by 6 bases and J by 4 bases; unmatched bases: 8. CDR3: CASRVNRGRYGYTF. In DNA, the CDR3 is TGTGCCAGCAGAGTTAACAGGGGACGCTATGGCTACACCTTC.

V usage is TRBV9 and J usage is TRBJ1-6; a weak D match, TRBD1 (5 bases). V was trimmed by 0 bases and J by 5 bases, leaving 15 bases between them. This CDR3 has 17 amino acids. Germline assignment: CDR1 SGDLS and CDR2 YYNGEE. The chain's CDR3 is CASSVGVPTANNSPLHF. CDR3 sequence (DNA): TGTGCCAGCAGCGTAGGTGTTCCGACAGCTAATAATTCACCCCTCCACTTT.

The rearrangement uses TRBV2 and TRBJ1-2; D is possibly TRBD1 (5 bases). With 7 bases removed from V and 4 bases from J, the gap between germline ends came to 10 bases. Germline loops: CDR1 SNHLY, CDR2 FYNNEI. The CDR3 has 12 amino acids. CDR3 sequence: CASIGAGYGYTF. For the CDR3, the DNA is TGTGCCAGCATAGGGGCAGGCTATGGCTACACCTTC.

The rearrangement joins TRBV2 to TRBJ2-5; D perhaps matches TRBD2 (6 bases). Germline lookup yields CDR1 SNHLY and CDR2 FYNNEI. There are 12 residues in the CDR3. Trimming shortened V by 3 bases and J by 5 bases, and 7 bases separated the two germline ends. CDR3 amino acids: CASSEGGETQYF. The CDR3 DNA sequence: TGTGCCAGCAGTGAGGGGGGTGAGACCCAGTACTTC.

The chain couples TRBV14 to TRBJ1-3; D is perhaps TRBD1 (5 bases). Germline V gene lookup returns CDR1 SGHDN and CDR2 FVKESK. This CDR3 is built from 17 residues. Trimming took off 0 bases at V and 4 bases at J, with 16 bases between the two ends. The CDR3 region is CASSQETGGYSGNTIYF. The CDR3 DNA follows: TGTGCCAGCAGCCAAGAAACGGGGGGGTACTCCGGAAACACCATATATTTT.

In its sample, this clone was seen a few times. CDR3 amino acids: CAISEPDTEAFF. The DNA of the CDR3 is TGTGCCATCAGTGAACCGGACACTGAAGCTTTCTTT. The genes are TRBV10-3 and TRBJ1-1, with D unclear. Trimming removed 3 bases at V and 3 bases at J, with 5 bases between. From germline, CDR1 is ENHRY and CDR2 SYGVKD. This CDR3 is 12 amino acids long.

The chain links TRBV6-5 to TRBJ1-2, with unresolved D. Trimming stripped 6 bases from V and 4 bases from J, with 6 bases between. The CDR3 runs 11 residues. CDR1 is MNHEY and CDR2 is SVGAGI in the germline V gene. CDR3 coding DNA: TGTGCCAGCAGGCGGGGCTATGGCTACACCTTC. This translates into CASRRGYGYTF.

This sequence joins TRBV29-1 and TRBJ2-7; 9 bases line up with TRBD1. The V and J ends lost 5 bases and 5 bases, in that order; junction bases with no gene match: 7. CDR1 is SQVTM and CDR2 is ANQGSEA in the germline V gene. This CDR3 comprises 13 residues. Written as DNA, the CDR3 is TGCAGCGTTCGGGACAGGGAGTTCCACGAGCAGTACTTC. As protein: CSVRDREFHEQYF.

The V gene is TRBV4-3, the J gene TRBJ1-1, with D possibly being TRBD1 (6 bases). Germline V gene sequence: CDR1 LGHNA, CDR2 YSLEER. The CDR3 runs to 15 residues. Trimming took off 2 bases at V and 0 bases at J, with 10 bases between the two ends. CDR3 bases: TGCGCCAGCAGCCAAACAGGGTATCTGAACACTGAAGCTTTCTTT. Translating it yields CASSQTGYLNTEAFF.

This clone was observed a few times. Other DNA sequences of this sample code for an identical CDR3. In DNA, the CDR3 is TGTGCCAGCAGCTTAAGCGGGGGGAACACTGAAGCTTTCTTT. It encodes CASSLSGGNTEAFF. V gene TRBV7-3 combines with J gene TRBJ1-1; tentative D call: TRBD1 (5 bases). The ends were cut back, 1 base at V and 1 base at J, with 7 bases in the middle. Germline lookup yields CDR1 SGHTA and CDR2 FQGTGA. The CDR3 is 14 amino acids.

The chain carries TRBV29-1 and TRBJ2-2; 7 bases line up with TRBD2. With V trimmed by 1 base and J by 1 base, 6 bases remained unmatched. CDR1 is SQVTM, CDR2 ANQGSEA, per germline. The CDR3 sequence is 16 residues long. In nucleotides, the CDR3 is TGCAGCGTTGAAGGATGGGGGGGTTTGAACACCGGGGAGCTGTTTTTT. Protein: CSVEGWGGLNTGELFF.

V is TRBV27 and J is TRBJ1-6; D might be TRBD1 (5 bases). This CDR3 is built from 15 residues. Trimming cost V 5 bases and J 7 bases, with 15 bases left between them. Germline CDR1 is MNHEY and CDR2 is SMNVEV (reference sequence). The CDR3, as DNA: TGTGCCAGCAGTCCTCATCCGGGGGGGAATTCACCCCTCCACTTT. Amino acids: CASSPHPGGNSPLHF.

The genes are TRBV5-1 and TRBJ1-1; 7 bases are shared with TRBD1. After removal of 3 bases from V and 4 bases from J, the junction contained 6 bases not matched to a gene. Germline-derived CDR1 and CDR2 are SGHRS and YFSETQ. This CDR3 spans 14 amino acids. The CDR3 bases are TGCGCCAGCAGCTCGACAGGGATGGGCACTGAAGCTTTCTTT. Amino acid sequence: CASSSTGMGTEAFF.

The chain is built from TRBV7-9 and TRBJ1-5, with D hard to call. Germline V gene lookup returns CDR1 SEHNR and CDR2 FQNEAQ (reference sequence). CDR3 length: 14 residues. V lost 1 base, J lost 7 bases, and 11 bases lay in between. For the CDR3, the DNA is TGTGCCAGCAGCTTAGGTGGGAGTAGACAGCCCCAGCATTTT. Translating it yields CASSLGGSRQPQHF.

The rearrangement uses TRBV5-6 and TRBJ2-2; TRBD1 matches 10 bases. The ends lost 0 bases at V and 5 bases at J; junction bases unmatched: 13. This CDR3 spans 19 amino acids. Germline assignment: CDR1 SGHDT and CDR2 YYEEEE. CDR3 DNA: TGTGCCAGCAGCTTGGCCGCCCCCGACAGGGGGCGAGGGACCGGGGAGCTGTTTTTT. Translating it yields CASSLAAPDRGRGTGELFF.

The chain joins TRBV13 to TRBJ2-2; no clear D. The CDR3 has 14 amino acids. Trimming shortened V by 5 bases and J by 0 bases, and 7 bases separated the two germline ends. Per germline, CDR1 PRHDT and CDR2 FYEKMQ (reference sequence). The CDR3 DNA reads TGTGCCAGCAGCGCTACAGCGAACACCGGGGAGCTGTTTTTT. It encodes CASSATANTGELFF.